The 29 T cell receptor beta chains below were found in one sample sequenced in a study of cytotoxic CD8 clonotypes in ibrutinib-treated CLL. Profiled with immunoSEQ multiplex PCR; TCRdb holds only in-frame clones, not every one. The sample yields fewer than 400,000 clones, roughly two thirds seen once. The specimen was PBMCs, collected after 36 months of ibrutinib treatment. These receptors originate from a human donor with chronic lymphocytic leukemia.

This clone was seen a handful of times. The chain uses TRBV7-8 and TRBJ2-5; 7 bases fit TRBD1. The V segment lost 5 bases and the J segment 0 bases; nucleotides outside the gene matches: 3. The germline CDR1 and CDR2 sequences are SGHVS and FQNEAQ. CDR3 size: 14 residues. The CDR3 spells CASSDRDYQETQYF. The CDR3 DNA is TGTGCCAGCAGCGACAGGGATTACCAAGAGACCCAGTACTTC.

The chain has TRBV10-3 and TRBJ1-5, with a possible D match to TRBD1 (5 bases). Germline loops: CDR1 ENHRY, CDR2 SYGVKD. V was shortened by 10 bases and J by 3 bases, with 13 bases between the two germline ends. This CDR3 has 13 residues. The CDR3 region is CATVDRHNQPQHF. The CDR3 DNA reads TGTGCCACCGTCGACAGACACAATCAGCCCCAGCATTTT.

V usage is TRBV5-6 and J usage is TRBJ1-4; perhaps TRBD1 as D (6 bases). Germline V gene lookup returns CDR1 SGHDT and CDR2 YYEEEE. CDR3 length: 16 residues. V lost 1 base and J 7 bases, leaving 17 bases between the germline ends. CDR3 loop: CASSLRPGQGGEKLFF. The CDR3 coding sequence is TGTGCCAGCAGCTTGAGACCGGGGCAAGGGGGTGAAAAACTGTTTTTT.

The rearrangement links TRBV5-6 to TRBJ2-1, with TRBD1 identical over 8 bases. Germline V gives CDR1 SGHDT, CDR2 YYEEEE. This CDR3 region has 16 residues. Losses at the gene ends were 4 bases for V and 0 bases for J; bases not matched to a gene: 6. The CDR3 here is CASSRQGTSSYNEQFF. DNA of the CDR3: TGTGCCAGCAGCCGACAGGGGACGAGCTCCTACAATGAGCAGTTCTTC.

This clone was seen a few times. The chain is built from TRBV2 and TRBJ1-5; a weak D match, TRBD1 (6 bases). CDR1 and CDR2 from the germline V gene are SNHLY and FYNNEI. The CDR3 consists of 13 residues. Trimming removed 7 bases at V and 6 bases at J, with 13 bases between. DNA of the CDR3: TGTGCCAGCACCCTTCGACAGGCTCAGCCCCAGCATTTT. Translating it yields CASTLRQAQPQHF.

The V and J genes are TRBV19 and TRBJ1-2; D gene unclear. V dropped 11 bases and J dropped 6 bases, with 7 bases sitting between them. In germline, CDR1 is LNHDA, CDR2 SQIVND (reference sequence). This CDR3 region has 9 residues. CDR3 in amino acids: CACLDGYTF. As DNA, the CDR3 is TGTGCCTGCCTCGATGGCTACACCTTC.

The chain couples TRBV10-1 to TRBJ2-2, with 13 bases aligning to TRBD2. After removal of 4 bases from V and 2 bases from J, the junction contained 7 bases not matched to a gene. The CDR3 contains 18 residues. CDR1 is WNHNN, CDR2 SYGVQD, per germline (reference sequence). The CDR3 nucleotides read TGCGCCAGCAGTGCAAGGACTAGCGGGAGTGCTAACACCGGGGAGCTGTTTTTT. Its protein is CASSARTSGSANTGELFF.

This clone was detected only once. The V gene is TRBV29-1, the J gene TRBJ1-2, with D perhaps matching TRBD1 (5 bases). The V end was cut by 4 bases, the J end by 5 bases, with 17 bases between. Germline CDR1 SQVTM, CDR2 ANQGSEA. This CDR3 is 14 amino acids long. This CDR3 reads CSVGNGAWVYGYTF. CDR3 nucleotides: TGCAGCGTTGGCAATGGGGCGTGGGTATATGGCTACACCTTC.

The chain links TRBV5-1 to TRBJ1-2; 7 nucleotides agree with TRBD1. The CDR3 is 15 residues long. CDR1 and CDR2 from the germline V gene are SGHRS and YFSETQ. V dropped 0 bases and J dropped 2; count of bases not matched to a gene: 4. As DNA, the CDR3 is TGCGCCAGCAGCTTGGCCTGGGGACAGAACTATGGCTACACCTTC. Translated, it gives CASSLAWGQNYGYTF.

This chain uses TRBV5-6 with TRBJ2-7; D uncertain. In germline, CDR1 is SGHDT, CDR2 YYEEEE. The CDR3 sequence is 14 residues long. Trimming shortened V by 0 bases and J by 2 bases, and 9 bases separated the two germline ends. Here the CDR3 reads CASSLVGRTYEQYF. Written as DNA, the CDR3 is TGTGCCAGCAGCTTGGTTGGTAGAACCTACGAGCAGTACTTC.

This clone was counted only a few times. J is TRBJ2-7 and V is TRBV18; D not resolved. V was clipped by 2 bases and J by 4 bases, with 15 bases between them. From germline, CDR1 is KGHSH and CDR2 LQKENI. This CDR3 spans 15 amino acids. The CDR3 sequence is CASSPTPSPQYEQYF. The CDR3, as DNA: TGTGCCAGCTCACCAACTCCCTCCCCTCAATACGAGCAGTACTTC. The whole variable domain, filled in from reference TRBV18 and TRBJ2-7, reads NAGVMQNPRHLVRRRGQEARLRCSPMKGHSHVYWYRQLPEEGLKFMVYLQKENIIDESGMPKERFSAEFPKEGPSILRIQQVVRGDSAAYFCASSPTPSPQYEQYFGPGTRLTVT.

The rearrangement links TRBV5-4 to TRBJ2-2; TRBD2 matches at 7 bases. Germline V lookup: CDR1 SGHNT, CDR2 YYREEE (reference sequence). V lost 3 bases and J lost 0; bases outside the gene matches: 2. This CDR3 contains 15 residues. For the CDR3, the DNA is TGTGCCAGCAGCTCACTAGCGACGAACACCGGGGAGCTGTTTTTT. Translation: CASSSLATNTGELFF.

A few counts support this clone. The rearrangement joins TRBV6-6 to TRBJ1-2; the D is unclear. Germline V gene lookup returns CDR1 MNHNY and CDR2 SVGAGI (reference sequence). V shed 10 bases and J shed 4 bases, with 16 bases lying between them. This CDR3 has 13 amino acids. DNA of the CDR3: TGTGCCACCAACCCTCCGGGTCGCTATGGCTACACCTTC. Translated: CATNPPGRYGYTF.

As to this clone: The sample carries other DNA sequences with the same CDR3. The gene calls are TRBV6-5 and TRBJ2-7; TRBD1 matches 9 bases. This CDR3 comprises 14 residues. Germline V CDR1 and CDR2: MNHEY, SVGAGI. Unmatched junction bases numbered 1, after V lost 0 bases and J lost 4 bases. Written as DNA, the CDR3 is TGTGCCAGCAGTTACTCGACAGGGGGGTACGAGCAGTACTTC. Protein: CASSYSTGGYEQYF.

This clone was recorded a few times. This chain connects TRBV7-8 to TRBJ2-7; TRBD2 agrees at 13 bases. The V gene end was trimmed by 8 bases and the J gene end by 6 bases; junction bases not matched to a gene: 1. There are 12 residues in the CDR3. In germline, CDR1 is SGHVS, CDR2 FQNEAQ. CDR3: CASGLAGAEQYF. The CDR3 coding sequence is TGTGCCAGCGGACTAGCGGGAGCCGAGCAGTACTTC.

This chain connects TRBV7-9 to TRBJ2-1; D might be TRBD1 (5 bases). The V gene's germline CDR1 is SEHNR and CDR2 FQNEAQ (reference sequence). The CDR3 runs 13 residues. V gave up 1 base and J gave up 10 bases, with 11 bases separating them. This CDR3 reads CASSLGTPEEQFF. In nucleotides, the CDR3 is TGTGCCAGCAGCTTAGGGACACCTGAAGAGCAGTTCTTC.

This chain links TRBV13 with TRBJ1-4; 8 positions agree with TRBD1. Per germline, CDR1 PRHDT and CDR2 FYEKMQ (reference sequence). The CDR3 loop spans 18 amino acids. Trimming removed 1 base from V and 0 bases from J; junction bases left unmatched: 7. The CDR3 loop is CASSLAGQGIATNEKLFF. In DNA, the CDR3 is TGTGCCAGCAGCTTAGCTGGACAGGGCATTGCAACTAATGAAAAACTGTTTTTT.

The chain recombines TRBV5-6 with TRBJ2-7; TRBD2 is a possible D gene (5 bases). Germline CDR1 is SGHDT and CDR2 is YYEEEE. This CDR3 has 14 amino acids. The ends were cut back, 4 bases at V and 2 bases at J, with 13 bases in the middle. In nucleotides, the CDR3 is TGTGCCAGCAGCCTAGGGTCAGCGGCCTACGAGCAGTACTTC. It specifies CASSLGSAAYEQYF.

The V and J genes are TRBV29-1 and TRBJ2-3; D is unclear. Germline V gene sequence: CDR1 SQVTM, CDR2 ANQGSEA. This CDR3 spans 11 amino acids. The ends were cut back, 4 bases at V and 4 bases at J, with 6 bases in the middle. In nucleotides, the CDR3 is TGCAGCGTTGTGGGGTCAGATACGCAGTATTTT. As protein: CSVVGSDTQYF.

The chain couples TRBV9 to TRBJ2-1; D is ambiguous. The CDR3 extends over 14 amino acids. Trimming removed 4 bases at V and 5 bases at J, with 13 bases between. Germline V gives CDR1 SGDLS, CDR2 YYNGEE. CDR3 sequence (DNA): TGTGCCAGCAGCCCGCGGCTGTTGCACAATGAGCAGTTCTTC. Its translation: CASSPRLLHNEQFF.

The chain recombines TRBV7-3 with TRBJ2-7, with 8 bases fitting TRBD1. Germline CDR1 SGHTA, CDR2 FQGTGA. This CDR3 is 15 amino acids long. With V trimmed by 2 bases and J by 2 bases, 5 bases remained unmatched. CDR3 in amino acids: CASSLQGAPPYEQYF. The DNA of the CDR3 is TGTGCCAGCAGCTTACAGGGGGCCCCCCCCTACGAGCAGTACTTC.

The chain joins TRBV5-1 to TRBJ2-3; D is uncertain. V was cut by 4 bases and J by 2 bases, with 5 bases left in between. Germline assignment: CDR1 SGHRS and CDR2 YFSETQ. This CDR3 contains 12 residues. CDR3 region: CASSALTDTQYF. Written as DNA, the CDR3 is TGCGCCAGCAGCGCCCTCACAGATACGCAGTATTTT.

Only a few counts were recorded for this clone. The gene calls are TRBV9 and TRBJ1-2; TRBD1 agrees at 9 bases. The V and J ends lost 4 bases and 4 bases, in that order; junction bases with no gene match: 5. Germline loops: CDR1 SGDLS, CDR2 YYNGEE. The CDR3 spans 14 residues. The CDR3 region has the DNA TGTGCCAGCAGCCTCGGGACAGGGTCCTATGGCTACACCTTC. Protein sequence: CASSLGTGSYGYTF. Full variable domain (remainder filled in from reference TRBV9 and TRBJ1-2): DSGVTQTPKHLITATGQRVTLRCSPRSGDLSVYWYQQSLDQGLQFLIQYYNGEERAKGNILERFSAQQFPDLHSELNLSSLELGDSALYFCASSLGTGSYGYTFGSGTRLTVV.

This chain links TRBV5-6 with TRBJ1-2; D is uncertain. The V end was cut by 2 bases, the J end by 4 bases, with 12 bases between. This CDR3 is 14 amino acids long. In germline, CDR1 is SGHDT, CDR2 YYEEEE. The CDR3 loop reads CASSLFPEIYGYTF. Written as DNA, the CDR3 is TGTGCCAGCAGCTTATTTCCAGAGATCTATGGCTACACCTTC.

The chain joins TRBV19 to TRBJ2-1, with D possibly being TRBD1 or TRBD2 (5 bases each). Germline loops: CDR1 LNHDA, CDR2 SQIVND (reference sequence). Between the trimmed V and J ends, which lost 5 bases and 4 bases, there was a span of 12 bases. This CDR3 is 14 amino acids long. The CDR3 sequence is CASSPGRAYNEQFF. CDR3 DNA: TGTGCCAGTAGTCCGGGACGGGCATACAATGAGCAGTTCTTC.

This clone has a handful of counts. This sample includes further DNA sequences coding for the same CDR3. The V call is TRBV7-9, the J call TRBJ2-1; no clear D gene. CDR1 SEHNR and CDR2 FQNEAQ come from the germline V gene (reference sequence). Deletions cut 3 bases from V and 6 bases from J, with 6 bases between. The CDR3 covers 12 residues. The CDR3: CASSLVGNEQFF. CDR3 bases: TGTGCCAGCAGCTTGGTAGGCAATGAGCAGTTCTTC.

CDR3 sequence (DNA): TGTGCCAGCAGCTTAAGCATTCAGGAGACCCAGTACTTC. Translating it yields CASSLSIQETQYF. The genes are TRBV7-8 and TRBJ2-5; D uncertain. Germline CDR1 SGHVS, CDR2 FQNEAQ. Trimming removed 2 bases from V and 5 bases from J, with 9 bases in between. CDR3 size: 13 residues. Together with reference TRBV7-8 and TRBJ2-5, the CDR3 gives the full variable domain: GAGVSQSPRYKVAKRGQDVALRCDPISGHVSLFWYQQALGQGPEFLTYFQNEAQLDKSGLPSDRFFAERPEGSVSTLKIQRTQQEDSAVYLCASSLSIQETQYFGPGTRLLVL.

The chain is built from TRBV5-4 and TRBJ1-2; 8 bases match TRBD1. Per germline, CDR1 SGHNT and CDR2 YYREEE (reference sequence). The CDR3 consists of 14 residues. The V and J ends lost 5 bases and 5 bases, in that order; junction bases with no gene match: 8. The CDR3 DNA reads as TGTGCCAGCAGACAACGACAGGGGTGGTATGGCTACACCTTC. Translating it yields CASRQRQGWYGYTF.

V usage is TRBV19 and J usage is TRBJ1-2; 7 bases agree with TRBD1. Trimming at V came to 3 bases and at J to 0 bases, leaving 16 bases not matched to a gene. Germline V CDR1 and CDR2: LNHDA, SQIVND (reference sequence). The CDR3 is made up of 19 amino acids. The DNA for the CDR3 is TGTGCCAGTAGTATTCCGGCCGGGTCCGGGACAGATGCTAACTATGGCTACACCTTC. Protein: CASSIPAGSGTDANYGYTF.